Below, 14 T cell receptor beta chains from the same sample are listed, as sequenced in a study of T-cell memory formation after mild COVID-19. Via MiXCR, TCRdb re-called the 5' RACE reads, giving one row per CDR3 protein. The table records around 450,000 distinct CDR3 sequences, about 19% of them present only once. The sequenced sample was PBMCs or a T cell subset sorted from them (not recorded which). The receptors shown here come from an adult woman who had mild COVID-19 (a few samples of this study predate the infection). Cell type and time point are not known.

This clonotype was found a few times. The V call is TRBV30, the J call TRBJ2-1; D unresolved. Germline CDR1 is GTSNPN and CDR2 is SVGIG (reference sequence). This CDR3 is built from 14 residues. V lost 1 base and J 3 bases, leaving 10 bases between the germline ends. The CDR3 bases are TGTGCCTGGAGTGAACACGTGGTCTACAATGAGCAGTTCTTC. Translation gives CAWSEHVVYNEQFF.

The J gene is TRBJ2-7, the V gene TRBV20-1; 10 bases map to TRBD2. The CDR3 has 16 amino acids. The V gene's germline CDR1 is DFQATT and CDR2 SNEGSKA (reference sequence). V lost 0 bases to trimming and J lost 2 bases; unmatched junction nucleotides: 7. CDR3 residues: CSAREVAAGGPYEQYF. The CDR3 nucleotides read TGCAGTGCTAGAGAGGTGGCAGCGGGAGGGCCCTACGAGCAGTACTTC.

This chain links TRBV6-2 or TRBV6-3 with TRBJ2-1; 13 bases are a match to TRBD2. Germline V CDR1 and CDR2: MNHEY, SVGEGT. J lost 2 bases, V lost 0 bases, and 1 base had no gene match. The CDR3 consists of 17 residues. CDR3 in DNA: TGTGCCAGCAGTTACTCGACTAGCGGGGGGACCTACAATGAGCAGTTCTTC. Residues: CASSYSTSGGTYNEQFF.

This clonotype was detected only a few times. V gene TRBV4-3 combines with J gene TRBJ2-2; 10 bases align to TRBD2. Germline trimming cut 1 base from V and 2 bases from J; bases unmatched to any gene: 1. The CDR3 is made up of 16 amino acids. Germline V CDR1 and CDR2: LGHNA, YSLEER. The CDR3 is CASSQGLAGNTGELFF. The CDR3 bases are TGCGCCAGCAGCCAAGGACTAGCGGGTAACACCGGGGAGCTGTTTTTT.

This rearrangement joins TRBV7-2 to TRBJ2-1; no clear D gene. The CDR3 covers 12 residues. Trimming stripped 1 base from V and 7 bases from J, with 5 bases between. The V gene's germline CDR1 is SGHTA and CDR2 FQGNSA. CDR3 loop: CASSLDANEQFF. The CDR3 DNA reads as TGTGCCAGCAGCTTAGACGCAAATGAGCAGTTCTTC.

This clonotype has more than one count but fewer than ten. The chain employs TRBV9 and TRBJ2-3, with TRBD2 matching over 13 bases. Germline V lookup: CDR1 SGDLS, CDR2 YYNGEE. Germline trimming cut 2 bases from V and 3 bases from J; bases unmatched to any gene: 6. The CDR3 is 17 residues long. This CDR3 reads CASSVTSGGAWTDTQYF. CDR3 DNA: TGTGCCAGCAGCGTTACTAGCGGGGGGGCCTGGACAGATACGCAGTATTTT.

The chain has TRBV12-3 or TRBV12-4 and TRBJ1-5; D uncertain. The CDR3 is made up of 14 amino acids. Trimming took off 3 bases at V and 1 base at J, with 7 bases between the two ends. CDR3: CASSFEKSNQPQHF. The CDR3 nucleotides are TGTGCCAGCAGTTTCGAGAAAAGCAATCAGCCCCAGCATTTT.

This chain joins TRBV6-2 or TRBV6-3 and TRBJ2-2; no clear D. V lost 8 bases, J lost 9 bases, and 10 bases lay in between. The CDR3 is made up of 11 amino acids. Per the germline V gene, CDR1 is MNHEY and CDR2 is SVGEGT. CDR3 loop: CASRTEWELFF. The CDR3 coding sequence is TGTGCCAGCCGAACTGAGTGGGAGCTGTTTTTT.

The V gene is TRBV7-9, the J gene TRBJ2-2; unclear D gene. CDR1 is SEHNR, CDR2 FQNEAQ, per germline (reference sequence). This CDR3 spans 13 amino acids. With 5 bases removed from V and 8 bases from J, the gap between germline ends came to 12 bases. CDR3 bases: TGTGCCAGCAGCCTACGCCGCGGTGGGGAGCTGTTTTTT. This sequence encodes CASSLRRGGELFF.

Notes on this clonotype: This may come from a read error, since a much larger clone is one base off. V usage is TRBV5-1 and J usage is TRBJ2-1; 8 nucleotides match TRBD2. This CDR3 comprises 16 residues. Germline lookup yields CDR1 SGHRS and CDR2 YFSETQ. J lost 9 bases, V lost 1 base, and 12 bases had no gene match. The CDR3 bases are TGCGCCAGCAGCTTGTGGGCGGGGGGCCGGACCAGTGAGCAGTTCTTC. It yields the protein CASSLWAGGRTSEQFF.

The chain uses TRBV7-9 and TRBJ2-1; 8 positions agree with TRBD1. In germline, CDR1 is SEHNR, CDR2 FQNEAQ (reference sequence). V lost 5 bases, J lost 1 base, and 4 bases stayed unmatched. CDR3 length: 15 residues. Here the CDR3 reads CASSAYRGSYNEQFF. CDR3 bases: TGTGCCAGCAGCGCCTACAGGGGGTCCTACAATGAGCAGTTCTTC.

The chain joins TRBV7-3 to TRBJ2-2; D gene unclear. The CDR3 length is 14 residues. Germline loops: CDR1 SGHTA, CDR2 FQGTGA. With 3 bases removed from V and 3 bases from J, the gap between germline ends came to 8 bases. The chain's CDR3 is CASSFGQHTGELFF. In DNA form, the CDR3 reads TGTGCCAGCAGCTTTGGGCAGCACACCGGGGAGCTGTTTTTT.

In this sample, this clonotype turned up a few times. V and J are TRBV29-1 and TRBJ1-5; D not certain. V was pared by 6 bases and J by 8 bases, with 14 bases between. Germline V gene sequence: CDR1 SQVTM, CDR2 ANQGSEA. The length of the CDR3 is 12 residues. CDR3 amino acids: CSVGSGLEPQHF. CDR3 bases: TGCAGCGTAGGATCCGGTTTGGAGCCCCAGCATTTT.

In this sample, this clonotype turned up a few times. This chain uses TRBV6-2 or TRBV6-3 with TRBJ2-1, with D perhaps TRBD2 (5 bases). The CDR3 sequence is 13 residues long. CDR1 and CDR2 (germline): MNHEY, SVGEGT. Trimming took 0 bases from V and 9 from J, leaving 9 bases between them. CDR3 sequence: CASSYSSGVEQFF. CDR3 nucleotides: TGTGCCAGCAGTTACTCGAGCGGAGTTGAGCAGTTCTTC.